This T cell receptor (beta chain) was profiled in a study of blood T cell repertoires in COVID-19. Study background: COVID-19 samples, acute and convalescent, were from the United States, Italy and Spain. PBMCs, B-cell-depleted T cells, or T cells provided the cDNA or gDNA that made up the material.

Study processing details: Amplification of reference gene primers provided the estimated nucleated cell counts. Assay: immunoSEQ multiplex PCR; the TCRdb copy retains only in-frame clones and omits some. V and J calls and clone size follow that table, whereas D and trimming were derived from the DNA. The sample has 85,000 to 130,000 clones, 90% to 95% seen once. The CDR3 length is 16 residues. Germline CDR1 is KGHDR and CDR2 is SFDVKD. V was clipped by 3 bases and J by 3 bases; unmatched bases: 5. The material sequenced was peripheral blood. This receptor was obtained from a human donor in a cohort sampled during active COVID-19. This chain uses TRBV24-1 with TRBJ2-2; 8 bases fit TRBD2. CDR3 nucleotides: TGTGCCACCAGTGATCCCGGGACTAGATACACCGGGGAGCTGTTTTTT. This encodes CATSDPGTRYTGELFF.